This T cell receptor (beta chain) was retrieved from a study of blood T cell repertoires in COVID-19. Cohort allocation depended upon clinical history that participants reported. Recovered status in Cohort 3 required two negative PCRs, clearance, or symptom resolution. Here immunoSEQ multiplex PCR was the method, and the copy in TCRdb shows in-frame clones only, minus some. The table has fewer than 300,000 clones, 85% seen once. With 0 bases clipped from V and 4 bases from J, the junction kept 5 bases outside the gene matches. Germline lookup yields CDR1 MNHEY and CDR2 SMNVEV (reference sequence). The CDR3 runs 16 residues.

Specimen: PBMCs or T cells enriched from blood (not recorded which). This TCR came from a woman in her forties or fifties who had recovered from COVID-19. The chain recombines TRBV27 with TRBJ2-1; 8 nucleotides align to TRBD2. The CDR3 loop is CASSLSSGLVYNEQFF. The CDR3 DNA reads as TGTGCCAGCAGTTTATCGTCGGGACTAGTATACAATGAGCAGTTCTTC.